Shown below are 2 T cell receptor beta chains from a single sample sequenced in a study of CXCR3-negative and CXCR3-positive naive CD8 T cells. The authors prepared UMI-labeled TRB cDNA libraries by 5' RACE. Using the 5' RACE reads, TCRdb records one entry per CDR3 protein without DNA. In all, the sample yields roughly 40,000 distinct CDR3 sequences. The sequencing input was naive CXCR3- CD8+ T cells from blood. This sample's subset: CD45RO-CCR7+CD27+CD95- naive CD8+ T cells lacking CXCR3 (TNR3-). The receptor set was obtained from a human donor in good health. Some clones in this sample may be carry-over from other donors' samples.

V usage is TRBV7-8 and J usage is TRBJ1-1; the TCRdb D gene call, TRBD1, has no DNA to confirm it. Germline loops: CDR1 SGHVS, CDR2 FQNEAQ. This CDR3 is built from 16 residues. Here the CDR3 reads CASSLGQGVVETEAFF.

The rearrangement links TRBV4-3 to TRBJ2-5. This CDR3 comprises 13 residues. CDR1 and CDR2 (germline): LGHNA, YSLEER. The CDR3 reads CASSQGYQETQYF.